This TCR beta chain was identified in a study of T cell responses to AZD1222 COVID-19 vaccine. This CDR3 comprises 21 residues. Clones were sequenced by immunoSEQ multiplex PCR, and TCRdb holds only the in-frame ones, with some missing. The sample consists of 160,000 or so clones, approximately 90% of them appearing once. V and J are TRBV1 and TRBJ2-7; the DNA was not compared with TRBD2, the D call given in the table. TRBV1 is shown as a pseudogene. The material sequenced was peripheral blood, taken on day 0 of AZD1222 vaccination. The receptor was isolated from an adult in good health. The DNA of the CDR3 is TGCACCAGCAGCCAAGATGTTCCGACCGGGACTAGCGGGAGGAGGACCTACGAGCAGTACTTC. It codes for CTSSQDVPTGTSGRRTYEQYF.